These T cell receptor beta chains were read from a single sample in a study of blood T cell repertoires in COVID-19. Sequencing was performed with immunoSEQ multiplex PCR; in TCRdb, only in-frame clones are kept and a portion is missing. The repertoire has 50,000 to 65,000 clones, approximately 90% of them found once; the top ten carry approximately 3%. Sequencing was carried out using peripheral blood. The receptors derive from a man in his fifties with acute or convalescent COVID-19. Each CDR3 is given with its conserved first and last residue. Each record gives: clone size, V gene, J gene, D gene, CDR3 DNA, CDR3 protein. A D gene is named only where the DNA matches it firmly. Clone size is stated in some rows and not others, as once, few, many or a class when expanded.

size: NA; V: TRBV5-1; J: TRBJ2-7; D: TRBD1; DNA: TGCGCCAGCAGCACGACAGGGGACAGCTCCTACGAGCAGTACTTC; CDR3: CASSTTGDSSYEQYF
size: NA; V: TRBV7-3; J: TRBJ1-1; D: NA; DNA: TGTGCCAGCAGCTTAAGTGGGGAGATGAACACTGAAGCTTTCTTT; CDR3: CASSLSGEMNTEAFF
size: NA; V: TRBV6-5; J: TRBJ2-1; D: TRBD1; DNA: TGTGCCAGCACCCGGACAGGGCATGAGCAGTTCTTC; CDR3: CASTRTGHEQFF
size: NA; V: TRBV24-1; J: TRBJ2-1; D: TRBD1; DNA: TGTGCCACCAGAGACAGGGAGTACAATGAGCAGTTCTTC; CDR3: CATRDREYNEQFF
size: NA; V: TRBV6-5; J: TRBJ1-1; D: NA; DNA: TGTGCCAGCAGTTACCTTCGACTGGAGAACACTGAAGCTTTCTTT; CDR3: CASSYLRLENTEAFF
size: NA; V: TRBV9; J: TRBJ2-3; D: NA; DNA: TGTGCCAGCAGCGACCAAGCGGAAATTGGCACAGATACGCAGTATTTT; CDR3: CASSDQAEIGTDTQYF
size: NA; V: TRBV5-4; J: TRBJ1-2; D: TRBD1; DNA: TGTGCCAGCAGTGACCCCGGGACAGCGTATGGCTACACCTTC; CDR3: CASSDPGTAYGYTF
size: NA; V: TRBV1; J: TRBJ1-1; D: NA; DNA: TGCACCAGCAGCCAGAGAGGGACAGTTGAAGCTTTCTTT; CDR3: CTSSQRGTVEAFF
size: NA; V: TRBV4-2; J: TRBJ1-5; D: NA; DNA: TGTGCCAGCAGCCAAGAGGGCAGCAATCAGCCCCAGCATTTT; CDR3: CASSQEGSNQPQHF
size: NA; V: TRBV20-1; J: TRBJ1-2; D: TRBD1; DNA: TGCAGTGCTAAGACAGGGTCTGGCTACACCTTC; CDR3: CSAKTGSGYTF
size: NA; V: TRBV4-1; J: TRBJ2-7; D: NA; DNA: TGCGCCAGCAGCCAAGACTATCGGGATTTTGTCTCCTACGAGCAGTACTTC; CDR3: CASSQDYRDFVSYEQYF
size: NA; V: TRBV24-1; J: TRBJ2-1; D: NA; DNA: TGTGCCACCAGTCGCCCCGGAGACTATGGGCAGTTCTTC; CDR3: CATSRPGDYGQFF
size: NA; V: TRBV11-3; J: TRBJ2-1; D: NA; DNA: TGTGCCAGCAGCTTAGGAACAGGGCCGAACCATTACAATGAGCAGTTCTTC; CDR3: CASSLGTGPNHYNEQFF
size: NA; V: TRBV7-8; J: TRBJ1-6; D: NA; DNA: TGTGCCAGCAGCTTAGCTAGATCAGGGGAATCACCCCTCCACTTT; CDR3: CASSLARSGESPLHF
size: few; V: TRBV27; J: TRBJ1-1; D: NA; DNA: TGTGCCAGCGGTCTGCGGGGGGTCACTGAAGCTTTCTTT; CDR3: CASGLRGVTEAFF
size: NA; V: TRBV12-3/TRBV12-4; J: TRBJ2-7; D: TRBD1; DNA: TGTGCCAGTGCGACAGGGGGCTCCTACGAGCAGTACTTC; CDR3: CASATGGSYEQYF
size: NA; V: TRBV2; J: TRBJ2-1; D: TRBD2; DNA: TGTGCCAGCAGGGTCACTAGCGGGGGGGCATGGGAGCAGTTCTTC; CDR3: CASRVTSGGAWEQFF
size: NA; V: TRBV30; J: TRBJ1-1; D: NA; DNA: TGTGCCTGGACCCCCCCCCTGACAGGCACTGAAGCTTTCTTT; CDR3: CAWTPPLTGTEAFF
size: NA; V: TRBV30; J: TRBJ2-3; D: NA; DNA: TGTGCCTGGAGTGTAGGGTCGGACTTCACAGATACGCAGTATTTT; CDR3: CAWSVGSDFTDTQYF
size: NA; V: TRBV5-1; J: TRBJ2-4; D: NA; DNA: TGCGCCAGCAGCCCAGCTCGAAGGGGGACCAACATTCAGTACTTC; CDR3: CASSPARRGTNIQYF
size: NA; V: TRBV28; J: TRBJ1-5; D: NA; DNA: TGTGCCAGCAGTTCCCCCGGGAGTAGCAATCAGCCCCAGCATTTT; CDR3: CASSSPGSSNQPQHF
size: NA; V: TRBV6-5; J: TRBJ2-7; D: NA; DNA: TGTGCCAGCAGTTCGCGGACCTACGAGCAGTACTTC; CDR3: CASSSRTYEQYF
size: NA; V: TRBV30; J: TRBJ1-2; D: TRBD1; DNA: TGTGCCTGGAGTGTACAACAGGGGGAAGGCTACACCTTC; CDR3: CAWSVQQGEGYTF
size: NA; V: TRBV5-8; J: TRBJ2-7; D: TRBD1; DNA: TGTGCCAGCAGCACCTGGACAGGGGGATACGAGCAGTACTTC; CDR3: CASSTWTGGYEQYF
size: few; V: TRBV12-5; J: TRBJ1-1; D: TRBD1; DNA: TGTGCTAGTGGTTTAACGACAGGGGGCTCCGCTGAAGCTTTCTTT; CDR3: CASGLTTGGSAEAFF
size: NA; V: TRBV2; J: TRBJ1-5; D: NA; DNA: TGTGCCAGCAGTGAAGAACAGAGTCAGCCCCAGCATTTT; CDR3: CASSEEQSQPQHF
size: once; V: TRBV7-3; J: TRBJ2-2; D: TRBD2; DNA: TGTGCCAGCAGCCCCCAAAGCGGGGGCGTCACCGGGGAGCTGTTTTTT; CDR3: CASSPQSGGVTGELFF
size: NA; V: TRBV19; J: TRBJ2-7; D: NA; DNA: TGTGCCAGTAGTATGGCAGTCAGCTCCTACGAGCAGTACTTC; CDR3: CASSMAVSSYEQYF
size: NA; V: TRBV7-2; J: TRBJ2-7; D: NA; DNA: TGTGCCAGCAGCCCTCTATACGGGCGGGGTGGACGCGAGCAGTACTTC; CDR3: CASSPLYGRGGREQYF
size: NA; V: TRBV19; J: TRBJ1-6; D: NA; DNA: TGTGCCACCCCAATTTGGGGCTTGGGTAATTCACCCCTCCACTTT; CDR3: CATPIWGLGNSPLHF
size: NA; V: TRBV4-2; J: TRBJ2-3; D: NA; DNA: TGTGCCAGCAGCCAAGAACTGAGGGGGTCCACAGATACGCAGTATTTT; CDR3: CASSQELRGSTDTQYF
size: NA; V: TRBV27; J: TRBJ2-6; D: NA; DNA: TGTGCCAGCAGTTTAGGACACGGACGCTCTGGGGCCAACGTCCTGACTTTC; CDR3: CASSLGHGRSGANVLTF
size: NA; V: TRBV24-1; J: TRBJ2-6; D: NA; DNA: TGTGCCACCAGTGCCCTCTTCGGGGGGGCCAACGTCCTGACTTTC; CDR3: CATSALFGGANVLTF
size: NA; V: TRBV27; J: TRBJ2-7; D: TRBD1; DNA: TGTGCCAGCAGTTTCAGAGGGGGCTACTACGAGCAGTACTTC; CDR3: CASSFRGGYYEQYF
size: NA; V: TRBV30; J: TRBJ1-5; D: NA; DNA: TGTGCCTGGAGTGTACCGGCGGGTAGCAATCAGCCCCAGCATTTT; CDR3: CAWSVPAGSNQPQHF
size: NA; V: TRBV12-3/TRBV12-4; J: TRBJ2-7; D: NA; DNA: TGTGCCAGCAGTCTGTCTCGCTACGAGCAGTACTTC; CDR3: CASSLSRYEQYF
size: NA; V: TRBV7-9; J: TRBJ2-5; D: NA; DNA: TGTGCCAGCAGCTTAGCGCGGACAATCCAAGAGACCCAGTACTTC; CDR3: CASSLARTIQETQYF
size: NA; V: TRBV6-5; J: TRBJ1-2; D: TRBD1; DNA: TGTGCCAGCTGGTTACAGGGGGCCGGTGGCTACACCTTC; CDR3: CASWLQGAGGYTF
size: NA; V: TRBV19; J: TRBJ2-7; D: NA; DNA: TGTGCCAGCCCGACAGAACCCTACGAGCAGTACTTC; CDR3: CASPTEPYEQYF
size: NA; V: TRBV19; J: TRBJ1-1; D: NA; DNA: TGTGCCAGTACCACAGGGTTGAACACTGAAGCTTTCTTT; CDR3: CASTTGLNTEAFF
size: NA; V: TRBV25-1; J: TRBJ1-2; D: NA; DNA: TGTGCCAGCAGTGGATCGCAGGGGACTAACTATGGCTACACCTTC; CDR3: CASSGSQGTNYGYTF
size: NA; V: TRBV5-1; J: TRBJ1-1; D: TRBD1; DNA: TGCGCCAGCAGCCCTGGGGACAGGAACACTGAAGCTTTCTTT; CDR3: CASSPGDRNTEAFF
size: NA; V: TRBV5-1; J: TRBJ2-1; D: TRBD1; DNA: TGCGCCAGCAGCTGGACCCCCCGGACAGGGGGCTCCAATGAGCAGTTCTTC; CDR3: CASSWTPRTGGSNEQFF
size: NA; V: TRBV6-1; J: TRBJ2-4; D: NA; DNA: TGTGCCAGCAGTGAGATTGGGCAGAGCCTAGCCAAAAACATTCAGTACTTC; CDR3: CASSEIGQSLAKNIQYF
size: NA; V: TRBV2; J: TRBJ2-3; D: TRBD2; DNA: TGTGCCAGCAGTCCTTATGGCGGGGGGGCCACAGATACGCAGTATTTT; CDR3: CASSPYGGGATDTQYF
size: NA; V: TRBV5-1; J: TRBJ2-1; D: TRBD2; DNA: TGCGCCAGCAGCTTGGGAACTAGCGTCGATGAGCAGTTCTTC; CDR3: CASSLGTSVDEQFF
size: NA; V: TRBV2; J: TRBJ1-1; D: NA; DNA: TGTGCCAGCAGGGAGGACTCCTACCCTGGCACTGAAGCTTTCTTT; CDR3: CASREDSYPGTEAFF
size: NA; V: TRBV18; J: TRBJ1-3; D: NA; DNA: TGTGCCAGCTCCCTTCGGGGGTTAGAGGGGCGCAACTCTGGAAACACCATATATTTT; CDR3: CASSLRGLEGRNSGNTIYF
size: NA; V: TRBV6-5; J: TRBJ2-5; D: TRBD1; DNA: TGTGCCAGCAGTTCCCCCACAGGGGCCCAGTACTTC; CDR3: CASSSPTGAQYF
size: NA; V: TRBV30; J: TRBJ2-4; D: NA; DNA: TGTGCCTTGGGGTGGGTAGGGGCTAAATCGGTAGTCAAAAACATTCAGTACTTC; CDR3: CALGWVGAKSVVKNIQYF
size: NA; V: TRBV12-3/TRBV12-4; J: TRBJ1-4; D: NA; DNA: TGTGCCAGCAGGTCAAGGGGGGAAAAACTGTTTTTT; CDR3: CASRSRGEKLFF
size: NA; V: TRBV7-9; J: TRBJ1-6; D: TRBD1; DNA: TGTGCCAGCAGCGGAGGACAGGGAAGATCACCCCTCCACTTT; CDR3: CASSGGQGRSPLHF
size: NA; V: TRBV28; J: TRBJ1-4; D: TRBD1; DNA: TGTGCCAGCAGTTTGGGGTCAGGGGGCCATGAAAAACTGTTTTTT; CDR3: CASSLGSGGHEKLFF
size: NA; V: TRBV6-5; J: TRBJ2-2; D: TRBD1; DNA: TGTGCCAGCCGAACACAGGGGACGGACACCGGGGAGCTGTTTTTT; CDR3: CASRTQGTDTGELFF
size: NA; V: TRBV19; J: TRBJ1-5; D: NA; DNA: TGTGCCAGTAGTAAAGCAGGGTTCGATCAGCCCCAGCATTTT; CDR3: CASSKAGFDQPQHF